These 32 T cell receptor beta chains originate from one sample sequenced in a study of blood T cell repertoires in COVID-19. TCRdb's table, derived via immunoSEQ multiplex PCR, lists solely in-frame clones and lacks some. The sample contains about 260,000 clones, about 91% of which appear only once. Sequencing input: peripheral blood. Receptors were obtained from a person aged 18-30 years with COVID-19, enrolled during active disease.

This chain links TRBV29-1 with TRBJ2-3; TRBD2 is a possible D gene (5 bases). Per the germline V gene, CDR1 is SQVTM and CDR2 is ANQGSEA. The germline V and J ends were trimmed by 4 bases and 5 bases, with 16 bases remaining between them. The length of the CDR3 is 14 residues. Here the CDR3 reads CSVAEGFRIDTQYF. The CDR3 DNA follows: TGCAGCGTTGCTGAGGGCTTTAGGATAGATACGCAGTATTTT.

The chain combines TRBV29-1 with TRBJ2-7, with a possible D match to TRBD1 (5 bases). This CDR3 has 12 residues. Germline values: CDR1 SQVTM, CDR2 ANQGSEA. V lost 1 base, J lost 5 bases, and 9 bases lay in between. Here the CDR3 reads CSVEGVGDEQYF. The CDR3, as DNA: TGCAGCGTTGAAGGGGTAGGGGACGAGCAGTACTTC.

The chain recombines TRBV4-1 with TRBJ2-3; D is possibly TRBD2 (5 bases). The CDR3 runs 13 residues. V gave up 5 bases and J gave up 4 bases, with 10 bases separating them. Germline lookup yields CDR1 MGHRA and CDR2 YSYEKL. The CDR3 loop is CASSLRTADTQYF. CDR3 in DNA: TGCGCCAGCAGCTTAAGGACTGCAGATACGCAGTATTTT.

This clone showed up just once. The rearrangement joins TRBV27 to TRBJ2-1, with D possibly being TRBD2 (6 bases). From germline, CDR1 is MNHEY and CDR2 SMNVEV (reference sequence). V was clipped by 6 bases and J by 8 bases, with 20 bases between them. The CDR3 has 15 residues. In DNA, the CDR3 is TGTGCCAGCAGGCCTCCGGATGGGGGGAGTCATGAGCAGTTCTTC. It encodes CASRPPDGGSHEQFF.

This clone was seen only a few times. CDR3 protein: CASILLAGVEQETQYF. CDR3 DNA sequence: TGTGCCAGCATACTCCTAGCGGGAGTCGAACAAGAGACCCAGTACTTC. The rearrangement uses TRBV2 and TRBJ2-5; 10 positions match TRBD2. Unmatched junction bases numbered 10, after V lost 7 bases and J lost 2 bases. The CDR3 consists of 16 residues. Germline V lookup: CDR1 SNHLY, CDR2 FYNNEI.

This sequence joins TRBV7-9 and TRBJ1-1; 8 nucleotides agree with TRBD1. V was pared by 8 bases and J by 11 bases, with 19 bases of the junction left unmatched. The V gene's germline CDR1 is SEHNR and CDR2 FQNEAQ (reference sequence). The CDR3 spans 15 residues. Here the CDR3 reads CASQRESGAGGDAFF. DNA of the CDR3: TGTGCCAGCCAGAGAGAGTCTGGGGCAGGGGGCGATGCTTTCTTT.

This clone was found once. The chain links TRBV29-1 to TRBJ2-7; 12 bases map to TRBD2. Losses at the gene ends were 6 bases for V and 4 bases for J; bases not matched to a gene: 1. Per germline, CDR1 SQVTM and CDR2 ANQGSEA. The CDR3 covers 12 residues. This CDR3 is CSVLAGGYEQYF. The CDR3 nucleotides are TGCAGCGTGCTAGCGGGAGGGTACGAGCAGTACTTC.

The chain recombines TRBV5-1 with TRBJ1-5; D uncertain. V dropped 5 bases and J dropped 8 bases, with 20 bases sitting between them. This CDR3 has 15 amino acids. Germline CDR1 is SGHRS and CDR2 is YFSETQ. The chain's CDR3 is CASSSSGSPFEPQHF. The CDR3 DNA is TGCGCCAGCAGTAGTTCGGGGTCCCCCTTTGAGCCCCAGCATTTT.

The chain couples TRBV7-2 to TRBJ2-7; D might be TRBD2 (5 bases). V was pared by 5 bases and J by 3 bases, with 11 bases between. The CDR3 covers 13 residues. Germline CDR1 and CDR2: SGHTA and FQGNSA. CDR3 amino acids: CASSPEGVYEQYF. The CDR3 nucleotides are TGTGCCAGCAGCCCCGAGGGTGTCTACGAGCAGTACTTC.

Worth noting for this clone: The same CDR3 can be traced to other DNA sequences in this sample. The chain recombines TRBV5-1 with TRBJ1-4, with 7 bases that match TRBD1. The CDR3 runs 14 residues. In germline, CDR1 is SGHRS, CDR2 YFSETQ. J gave up 5 bases and V 4 bases, and 5 bases lay outside the gene matches. CDR3 amino acids: CASSPGQSNEKLFF. The CDR3 region has the DNA TGCGCCAGCAGCCCGGGACAGAGCAATGAAAAACTGTTTTTT.

This clone was observed a few times. V gene TRBV10-3 combines with J gene TRBJ2-3; TRBD2 matches 13 bases. The CDR3 sequence is 17 residues long. With 2 bases clipped from V and 4 bases from J, the junction kept 6 bases outside the gene matches. Per germline, CDR1 ENHRY and CDR2 SYGVKD. The CDR3 sequence: CAISEATSGRGADTQYF. The CDR3, as DNA: TGTGCCATCAGTGAGGCAACTAGCGGGAGGGGGGCAGATACGCAGTATTTT.

V gene TRBV29-1 combines with J gene TRBJ2-7; 7 bases fit TRBD1. Germline values: CDR1 SQVTM, CDR2 ANQGSEA. V was clipped by 1 base and J by 2 bases; unmatched bases: 8. CDR3 length equals 15 residues. CDR3 protein: CSVEAETGTPYEQYF. Written as DNA, the CDR3 is TGCAGCGTTGAAGCCGAGACAGGGACCCCCTACGAGCAGTACTTC.

This CDR3 is CASSDRLTGGGQPQHF. For the CDR3, the DNA is TGTGCCAGCAGTGATAGGCTTACAGGGGGCGGCCAGCCCCAGCATTTT. The chain joins TRBV2 to TRBJ1-5; TRBD1 aligns across 9 bases. There are 16 residues in the CDR3. Germline V CDR1 and CDR2: SNHLY, FYNNEI. Trimming cost V 3 bases and J 7 bases; bases outside gene matches: 10. Based on the CDR3 plus reference TRBV2 and TRBJ1-5, the full variable domain is EPEVTQTPSHQVTQMGQEVILRCVPISNHLYFYWYRQILGQKVEFLVSFYNNEISEKSEIFDDQFSVERPDGSNFTLKIRSTKLEDSAMYFCASSDRLTGGGQPQHFGDGTRLSIL.

This clone has just one count. The chain uses TRBV3-1 (or the pseudogene TRBV3-2) and TRBJ1-6; D call uncertain. Germline lookup yields CDR1 LGHDT and CDR2 YNNKEL (reference sequence). The CDR3 length is 13 residues. The V end was cut by 1 base, the J end by 10 bases, with 8 bases between. The CDR3 loop is CASSQVGGSPLHF. In nucleotides, the CDR3 is TGTGCCAGCAGCCAAGTTGGAGGGTCACCCCTCCACTTT.

The chain links TRBV28 to TRBJ2-2; 11 bases agree with TRBD2. Unmatched junction bases numbered 6, after V lost 6 bases and J lost 3 bases. This CDR3 has 16 amino acids. In germline, CDR1 is MDHEN, CDR2 SYDVKM. CDR3 region: CASSLLAGVDTGELFF. CDR3 nucleotides: TGTGCCAGCAGCTTACTAGCGGGAGTAGACACCGGGGAGCTGTTTTTT.

This clone was observed a handful of times. The chain recombines TRBV4-1 with TRBJ2-3; maybe TRBD2 (6 bases). Germline V gene sequence: CDR1 MGHRA, CDR2 YSYEKL. V lost 6 bases, J lost 8 bases, and 24 bases lay in between. The CDR3 sequence is 16 residues long. CDR3 sequence: CASRPGTPLLSTTQYF. CDR3 DNA: TGCGCCAGCAGACCCGGGACTCCTCTTCTATCCACTACGCAGTATTTT.

The chain employs TRBV11-2 and TRBJ2-1, with 7 positions matching TRBD1. Trimming cost V 4 bases and J 12 bases; bases outside gene matches: 3. Germline V CDR1 and CDR2: SGHAT, FQNNGV. The CDR3 contains 11 residues. The CDR3 sequence: CASSSAGGQFF. Here the CDR3 DNA reads TGTGCCAGCAGCTCCGCAGGGGGGCAGTTCTTC.

This clone occurred once. This rearrangement joins TRBV28 to TRBJ2-6, with 8 bases that match TRBD2. With 6 bases clipped from V and 4 bases from J, the junction kept 8 bases outside the gene matches. Germline V gives CDR1 MDHEN, CDR2 SYDVKM. This CDR3 is built from 16 residues. In DNA form, the CDR3 reads TGTGCCAGCAGGAAATTCGCGGGAGGAGGGGCCAACGTCCTGACTTTC. Translating gives CASRKFAGGGANVLTF.

The CDR3: CATSDDRGSVGELFF. Written as DNA, the CDR3 is TGTGCCACCAGTGATGACAGGGGGTCTGTCGGGGAGCTGTTTTTT. The V call is TRBV24-1, the J call TRBJ2-2; 9 bases line up with TRBD1. CDR3 length: 15 residues. J lost 7 bases, V lost 3 bases, and 5 bases had no gene match. Germline V lookup: CDR1 KGHDR, CDR2 SFDVKD.

The chain uses TRBV15 and TRBJ1-1, with no clear D. This CDR3 has 15 residues. Trimming left V 5 bases short and J 5 bases short, with 18 bases between. The V gene's germline CDR1 is LNHNV and CDR2 YYDKDF (reference sequence). In DNA, the CDR3 is TGTGCCACCAGCTCACGCGGCAGTCTCGGGACTGAAGCTTTCTTT. Residues: CATSSRGSLGTEAFF.

This rearrangement joins TRBV3-1 (or the pseudogene TRBV3-2) to TRBJ2-3, with D hard to call. The CDR3 consists of 15 residues. Germline CDR1 is LGHDT and CDR2 is YNNKEL (reference sequence). V was shortened by 1 base and J by 0 bases, with 8 bases between the two germline ends. CDR3 protein: CASSQVHGSTDTQYF. The CDR3 DNA reads TGTGCCAGCAGCCAAGTGCACGGTAGCACAGATACGCAGTATTTT.

This chain connects TRBV5-8 to TRBJ2-5, with D hard to call. Germline assignment: CDR1 SGHTS and CDR2 YDEGEE. Trimming took 1 base from V and 7 from J, leaving 5 bases between them. This CDR3 has 11 residues. CDR3 amino acids: CASSLTGTQYF. Here the CDR3 DNA reads TGTGCCAGCAGCTTGACTGGGACCCAGTACTTC.

This chain uses TRBV19 with TRBJ1-1, with 8 bases aligning to TRBD1. The CDR3 totals 15 residues. In germline, CDR1 is LNHDA, CDR2 SQIVND (reference sequence). Trimming cost V 1 base and J 4 bases; bases outside gene matches: 5. CDR3 residues: CASSIGTGGSTEAFF. CDR3 nucleotide sequence: TGTGCCAGTAGTATAGGCACAGGGGGAAGCACTGAAGCTTTCTTT.

This chain connects TRBV24-1 to TRBJ2-5, with 8 bases aligning to TRBD2. The CDR3 loop spans 15 amino acids. Germline V CDR1 and CDR2: KGHDR, SFDVKD. After removal of 5 bases from V and 3 bases from J, the junction contained 7 bases not matched to a gene. CDR3 sequence: CATSGGWGLEETQYF. The CDR3 DNA follows: TGTGCCACCAGTGGAGGTTGGGGACTAGAAGAGACCCAGTACTTC.

DNA of the CDR3: TGTGCCAGCAGTTACACACAGGGAAATGAGCAGTTCTTC. Translating gives CASSYTQGNEQFF. This chain links TRBV6-5 with TRBJ2-1, with D perhaps matching TRBD1 (6 bases). Germline CDR1 reads MNHEY; CDR2 reads SVGAGI. V shed 2 bases and J shed 7 bases, with 9 bases lying between them. The CDR3 length is 13 residues.

This chain connects TRBV19 to TRBJ2-1; D unresolved. Trimming shortened V by 6 bases and J by 10 bases, and 16 bases separated the two germline ends. This CDR3 has 13 residues. Germline CDR1 is LNHDA and CDR2 is SQIVND (reference sequence). In nucleotides, the CDR3 is TGTGCCAGTAGAAATGTCGGGTCCCCGGAGCAGTTCTTC. As protein: CASRNVGSPEQFF.

The genes are TRBV7-2 and TRBJ2-3, with 10 nucleotides matching TRBD2. The CDR3 is 18 residues long. V gave up 3 bases and J gave up 0 bases; unmatched junction bases: 9. Per the germline V gene, CDR1 is SGHTA and CDR2 is FQGNSA. In DNA, the CDR3 is TGTGCCAGCAGCTTTCGGACTAGCGGAGCCCGAAGCACAGATACGCAGTATTTT. This encodes CASSFRTSGARSTDTQYF.

This clone is termed medium-sized (0.01 to 0.1%). The chain has TRBV24-1 and TRBJ2-2; D is unresolved. Trimming cost V 2 bases and J 1 base, with 7 bases left between them. The germline gives CDR1 KGHDR, CDR2 SFDVKD. This CDR3 region has 15 residues. The CDR3 sequence is CATSDSRQNTGELFF. The CDR3 coding sequence is TGTGCCACCAGTGATTCCAGACAGAACACCGGGGAGCTGTTTTTT.

V and J are TRBV27 and TRBJ2-1, with D perhaps matching TRBD2 (6 bases). V was cut by 6 bases and J by 6 bases, with 15 bases left in between. Germline assignment: CDR1 MNHEY and CDR2 SMNVEV (reference sequence). The CDR3 loop spans 14 amino acids. This CDR3 is CASRTGVNANEQFF. Here the CDR3 DNA reads TGTGCCAGCAGAACGGGGGTTAATGCCAATGAGCAGTTCTTC.

The V call is TRBV19, the J call TRBJ2-5; a weak D match, TRBD2 (6 bases). The ends were cut back, 2 bases at V and 1 base at J, with 11 bases in the middle. CDR1 and CDR2 (germline): LNHDA, SQIVND (reference sequence). There are 15 residues in the CDR3. CDR3 residues: CASSISGTAQETQYF. CDR3 nucleotide sequence: TGTGCCAGTAGTATATCCGGGACTGCCCAAGAGACCCAGTACTTC. Together with reference TRBV19 and TRBJ2-5, the CDR3 gives the full variable domain: DGGITQSPKYLFRKEGQNVTLSCEQNLNHDAMYWYRQDPGQGLRLIYYSQIVNDFQKGDIAEGYSVSREKKESFPLTVTSAQKNPTAFYLCASSISGTAQETQYFGPGTRLLVL.

The J gene is TRBJ1-6, the V gene TRBV9; D gene uncertain. Germline values: CDR1 SGDLS, CDR2 YYNGEE. The CDR3 runs 14 residues. The V end was cut by 0 bases, the J end by 11 bases, with 12 bases between. The CDR3 region is CASSVEYSRTPLHF. CDR3 in DNA: TGTGCCAGCAGCGTAGAATACAGCCGGACACCCCTCCACTTT.

This rearrangement joins TRBV27 to TRBJ2-7, with a possible D match to TRBD2 (6 bases). The germline V gene encodes CDR1 MNHEY and CDR2 SMNVEV (reference sequence). The V end lost 2 bases, the J end lost 3 bases, and 11 bases lay between the germline ends. The CDR3 spans 14 residues. Here the CDR3 reads CASSLVGLGYEQYF. The CDR3 nucleotides are TGTGCCAGCAGTTTAGTGGGACTCGGCTACGAGCAGTACTTC.